Listed below are T cell receptor beta chains from one sample, sequenced in a study of shared clonotypes between healthy human individuals. The protocol was immunoSEQ multiplex PCR, while the TCRdb copy is restricted to in-frame clones and leaves out a portion. The table shows roughly 1,500,000 clones, with around 98.5% occurring only once. The sample consisted of naive CD4+ T cells sorted from blood. The receptors were gathered from a man aged 25 to 40 in good health. Each CDR3 is given with its conserved first and last residue. A D gene is named only where the DNA matches it firmly. The size entry is marked missing in some rows and otherwise reads once, few, many or a size class.

clone_size,j_call,v_call,d_call,cdr3_aa,cdr3_nt
-,TRBJ2-7,TRBV28,-,CASSAGDRYEQYF,TGTGCCAGCAGTGCAGGGGATCGGTACGAGCAGTACTTC
-,TRBJ2-1,TRBV14,TRBD2,CASSTAPGLAGASPYNEQFF,TGTGCCAGCAGTACCGCCCCGGGACTAGCGGGAGCATCGCCCTACAATGAGCAGTTCTTC
-,TRBJ1-5,TRBV27,TRBD1,CASSFTGQAQPQHF,TGTGCCAGCAGTTTTACGGGACAGGCCCAGCCCCAGCATTTT
once,TRBJ1-1,TRBV6-5,-,CASSYWKGLNTEAFF,TGTGCCAGCAGTTACTGGAAGGGGTTGAACACTGAAGCTTTCTTT
-,TRBJ1-5,TRBV5-1,TRBD1,CASSFQGGDQPQHF,TGCGCCAGCAGCTTCCAGGGGGGTGATCAGCCCCAGCATTTT
-,TRBJ2-3,TRBV5-6,-,CASSLARVTDTQYF,TGTGCCAGCAGCTTGGCACGTGTCACAGATACGCAGTATTTT
once,TRBJ2-7,TRBV27,TRBD2,CASSLGASGRIPHEQYF,TGTGCCAGCAGTTTAGGGGCTAGCGGGAGAATTCCCCACGAGCAGTACTTC
-,TRBJ2-5,TRBV7-8,TRBD2,CASSLLAGGGETQYF,TGTGCCAGCAGCCTTCTAGCGGGAGGAGGAGAGACCCAGTACTTC
-,TRBJ1-1,TRBV18,-,CASSPSILGAFF,TGTGCCAGCTCTCCCAGCATCCTTGGAGCTTTCTTT
-,TRBJ2-1,TRBV4-3,TRBD2,CASSQVFSGGFSYNEQFF,TGCGCCAGCAGCCAAGTGTTTAGCGGGGGATTCTCCTACAATGAGCAGTTCTTC
-,TRBJ2-7,TRBV10-2,TRBD1,CASRGQLGGEQYF,TGCGCCAGCAGGGGACAGCTCGGCGGCGAGCAGTACTTC
-,TRBJ1-1,TRBV28,-,CASSQPGPLRLEAFF,TGTGCCAGCAGTCAGCCGGGACCCCTTCGTCTCGAAGCTTTCTTT
-,TRBJ2-7,TRBV15,TRBD1,CATSRPGQGGYYEQYF,TGTGCCACCAGCAGACCCGGACAGGGAGGATACTACGAGCAGTACTTC
-,TRBJ2-1,TRBV2,-,CASSANMGAYNEQFF,TGTGCCAGCAGCGCCAATATGGGGGCCTACAATGAGCAGTTCTTC
-,TRBJ1-2,TRBV4-2,TRBD1,CASSQTTGDGSYTF,TGTGCCAGCAGCCAAACTACAGGGGATGGGAGCTACACCTTC
-,TRBJ1-5,TRBV5-6,TRBD1,CASSLGTGFQPQHF,TGTGCCAGCAGCTTGGGGACAGGGTTCCAGCCCCAGCATTTT
-,TRBJ2-1,TRBV2,-,CASSSGSYNEQFF,TGTGCCAGCAGCTCGGGCTCCTACAATGAGCAGTTCTTC
-,TRBJ2-7,TRBV7-2,TRBD1,CASSPRAAGGRYEQYF,TGTGCCAGCAGCCCAAGGGCGGCAGGGGGCAGATACGAGCAGTACTTC